This T cell receptor beta chain is drawn from a study of control samples from healthy donors and cancer patients (dated by TCRdb to the early 2020s). Libraries were constructed by the immunoSEQ multiplex PCR assay. Held by TCRdb, this immuneACCESS table contains in-frame sequences only and omits some clones. Under half of the omission traces to an unresolved V gene where checked; the cause of the rest is unknown. The sample table holds some 140,000 clones, of which roughly 89% were seen once. The top ten clones comprise 11% of the sample. In the germline V gene, CDR1 corresponds to ENHRY and CDR2 to SYGVKD. Including cysteine and phenylalanine, the CDR3 has 17 amino acids. This entry keeps only the CDR3 DNA: 51 bases, framed from base 1. V lost 3 bases and J lost 3 bases; the stretch between them is 15 bases long. A note on this clone: Its target antigen remains unknown. No base qualities exist here, and no much larger clone lies one base off it.

This receptor was taken from a man aged 30-40 years in good health. Sequenced: blood. The sequence joins TRBV10-3 to TRBJ2-6; tentative D gene TRBD1, with 5 bases matching. Read as DNA, the sequence is TGTGCCATCAGTGACCCCGTACAGGCTAATGGGGCCAACGTCCTGACTTTC. This yields the protein CAISDPVQANGANVLTF.